A single TCR beta chain is shown here with its context. The sample originates from a study of shared clonotypes between healthy human individuals. How the authors handled the data: ImmunoSEQ sequences covered only the junction and lacked quality scores; filtering therefore differed. The method was immunoSEQ multiplex PCR; TCRdb's version includes in-frame clones alone and lacks a portion of them. That table gives V, J and clone size, and the DNA gave D and trimming. The table lists roughly 1,600,000 clones, about 98.5% of them singletons. Per germline, CDR1 MNHEY and CDR2 SVGAGI. CDR3 length equals 15 residues. V shed 6 bases and J 4 bases; nucleotides not matched to a gene: 11.

The sequenced material came from naive CD4+ T cells sorted from blood. The subset was: CD45RA+ positively selected. The V call is TRBV6-5, the J call TRBJ1-1; TRBD1 matches at 7 bases. The TCR was taken from a man aged 25 to 40 in good health. Here the CDR3 DNA reads TGTGCCAGCAGGATAGAGACAGGGTTTCGCACTGAAGCTTTCTTT. Protein sequence: CASRIETGFRTEAFF.